The clone carrying this TCR beta chain was detected once. This entry comes from a study of blood T cell repertoires in COVID-19. In the study overall: Samples taken during acute and convalescent COVID-19 were collected in the United States, Italy and Spain. T cells, B-cell-depleted T cells, or PBMCs supplied cDNA or gDNA.

Per the authors' pipeline: Amplifying reference gene primers gave estimates of nucleated cell counts. Profiling relied on immunoSEQ multiplex PCR, and the TCRdb table lists in-frame clones only, not all of them. Clone size and the V and J calls come from that table; the DNA yielded D and trimming. The profile shows fewer than 150,000 clones, 55% to 75% of them singletons. The junction had 5 bases not matched to a gene; V was cut back by 4 bases and J by 7 bases. The CDR3 is 13 residues long. Sequencing was performed on peripheral blood. This sequence originates from a human donor with acute or convalescent COVID-19. The donor label of this sample is uncertain. The J gene is TRBJ1-1, the V gene TRBV12-3 or TRBV12-4; 8 bases line up with TRBD1. The CDR3 sequence: CASSYDRGFEAFF. DNA of the CDR3: TGTGCCAGCAGTTACGACAGGGGCTTTGAAGCTTTCTTT.